The 8 T cell receptor beta chains below all came from one sample that was sequenced in a study of T cells in women clearing cervical HPV infection. Profiling relied on immunoSEQ multiplex PCR, and the TCRdb table lists in-frame clones only, not all of them. This sample's table has about 32,000 clones. The specimen was blood buffy coat. Receptor source: a woman aged 18 to 75 with a cervical HPV16 infection that either progressed to CIN3+ or cleared (not recorded which).

Points on this clone: From the germline J gene comes the end of the CDR3, since the read stops 3 residues before it. The chain couples TRBV29-1 to TRBJ2-7; D possibly corresponds to TRBD1 (6 bases). This CDR3 has 15 amino acids. CDR1 is SQVTM, CDR2 ANQGSEA, per germline. The V end lost 4 bases, the J end lost 0 bases, and 16 bases lay between the germline ends. The CDR3 bases that were read are TGCAGCGTTGGGTTTCCCAGGGGAAGCTCCTACGAG. This sequence encodes CSVGFPRGSSYE. The entire CDR3 protein is CSVGFPRGSSYEQYF.

With respect to this clone: The read terminates 3 residues before the CDR3 end, so the remaining end is supplied by the germline J gene. The chain employs TRBV6-1 and TRBJ1-1; a weak D match, TRBD1 (5 bases). The CDR3 sequence is 14 residues long. The germline V gene encodes CDR1 MNHNS and CDR2 SASEGT. V was pared by 5 bases and J by 0 bases, with 10 bases between. CDR3 loop: CASSKGALNTEAFF. The DNA read from the CDR3 is TGTGCCAGCAGTAAAGGGGCCCTGAACACTGAA.

As regards this clone: From the germline J gene comes the end of the CDR3, since the read stops 3 residues before it. The chain links TRBV4-2 to TRBJ2-5; 12 positions agree with TRBD1. This CDR3 spans 17 amino acids. The V and J ends lost 4 bases and 5 bases, in that order; junction bases with no gene match: 11. Germline V lookup: CDR1 LGHNA, CDR2 YNFKEQ. The sequenced part of the CDR3 DNA is TGTGCCAGCAGCCCCCTCCCCGGGACAGGGGGCTGGGAGACC. Translation gives CASSPLPGTGGWET. The full CDR3 protein is CASSPLPGTGGWETQYF.

Notes on this clone: The CDR3 extends 3 residues past the end of the read, so its final part is completed from the germline J gene. This rearrangement joins TRBV29-1 to TRBJ2-7; D is unclear. The CDR3 is 17 amino acids. Germline CDR1 SQVTM, CDR2 ANQGSEA. Trimming cost V 6 bases and J 0 bases, with 24 bases left between them. The CDR3 DNA, read in part, is TGCAGCGTGCGCGGTTACGTCTCGAAAAAGAGCTCCTACGAG. Its protein is CSVRGYVSKKSSYE. The entire CDR3 protein reads CSVRGYVSKKSSYEQYF.

In regard to this clone: The sequence runs out 3 residues before the end of the CDR3; the remainder is reconstructed from the germline J gene. The chain uses TRBV5-1 and TRBJ2-7; 10 nucleotides match TRBD1. Trimming at V came to 4 bases and at J to 1 base, leaving 2 bases not matched to a gene. Germline V gene sequence: CDR1 SGHRS, CDR2 YFSETQ. This CDR3 region has 14 residues. The CDR3 is CASSRGQGSYEQYF. The CDR3 bases that were read are TGCGCCAGCAGCAGGGGACAGGGGTCCTACGAG.

Worth noting for this clone: The missing CDR3 end, 3 residues past where the read stops, is filled in from the germline J gene. V gene TRBV29-1 combines with J gene TRBJ1-1, with D uncertain. Trimming cost V 0 bases and J 7 bases, with 12 bases left between them. The germline CDR1 and CDR2 sequences are SQVTM and ANQGSEA. CDR3 length: 13 residues. CDR3 DNA, as far as it was read: TGCAGCGTTGAAGAACGGGGAGCGTTTGAA. The encoded protein is CSVEERGAFE. The whole CDR3 protein is CSVEERGAFEAFF.

On this clone itself: Read data end 3 residues before the CDR3 end; the end is taken from the germline J gene. V usage is TRBV7-8 and J usage is TRBJ2-1; D might be TRBD1 (6 bases). The V gene's germline CDR1 is SGHVS and CDR2 FQNEAQ. The CDR3 runs 15 residues. With 6 bases removed from V and 1 base from J, the gap between germline ends came to 13 bases. CDR3 protein: CASSTERGSYNEQFF. The sequenced part of the CDR3 DNA is TGTGCCAGCAGTACCGAAAGGGGGTCCTACAATGAG. The full variable domain, completed using reference TRBV7-8 and TRBJ2-1, is GAGVSQSPRYKVAKRGQDVALRCDPISGHVSLFWYQQALGQGPEFLTYFQNEAQLDKSGLPSDRFFAERPEGSVSTLKIQRTQQEDSAVYLCASSTERGSYNEQFFGPGTRLTVL.

For this clone: The read ends 3 residues early relative to the CDR3; the germline J gene fills the gap. The J gene is TRBJ1-1, the V gene TRBV20-1; weak D call: TRBD1 (6 bases). Trimming took off 3 bases at V and 2 bases at J, with 16 bases between the two ends. The CDR3 is 15 residues long. Germline V gene lookup returns CDR1 DFQATT and CDR2 SNEGSKA (reference sequence). The CDR3 DNA, read in part, is TGCAGTGCTAGGTTCCGGGACACCCGAAACACTGAA. Its protein is CSARFRDTRNTE. The CDR3 as a whole reads CSARFRDTRNTEAFF.